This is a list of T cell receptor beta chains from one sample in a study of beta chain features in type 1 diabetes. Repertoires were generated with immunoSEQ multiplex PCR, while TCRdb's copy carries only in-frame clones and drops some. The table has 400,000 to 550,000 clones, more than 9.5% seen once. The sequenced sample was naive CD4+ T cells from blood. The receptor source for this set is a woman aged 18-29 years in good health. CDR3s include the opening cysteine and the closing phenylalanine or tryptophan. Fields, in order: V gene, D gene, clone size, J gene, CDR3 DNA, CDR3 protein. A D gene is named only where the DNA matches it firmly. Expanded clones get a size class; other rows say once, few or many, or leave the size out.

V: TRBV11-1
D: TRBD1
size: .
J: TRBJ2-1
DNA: TGTGCCAGCGGGGACAGGGGGGATGAGCAGTTCTTC
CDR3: CASGDRGDEQFF

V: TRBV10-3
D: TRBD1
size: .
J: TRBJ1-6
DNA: TGTGCCATCAGTGAGTCGAGTCCAGGGGGTAGTTCACCCCTCCACTTT
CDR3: CAISESSPGGSSPLHF

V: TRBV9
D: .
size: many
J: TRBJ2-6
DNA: TGTGCCAGCAGCCCCCGTGACTCTGGGGCCAACGTCCTGACTTTC
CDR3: CASSPRDSGANVLTF

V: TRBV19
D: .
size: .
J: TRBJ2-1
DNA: TGTGCCAGTCGGGGAGGAGTGGAGCAGTTCTTC
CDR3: CASRGGVEQFF

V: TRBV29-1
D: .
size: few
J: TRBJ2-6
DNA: TGCAGCGTTGAAGAAACGGGTGCTGGGGCCAACGTCCTGACTTTC
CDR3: CSVEETGAGANVLTF

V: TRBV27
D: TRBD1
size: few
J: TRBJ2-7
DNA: TGTGCCAGCGGCCCAGGGGGCAAAATCCACGAGCAGTACTTC
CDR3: CASGPGGKIHEQYF

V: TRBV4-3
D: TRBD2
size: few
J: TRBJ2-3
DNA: TGCGCCAGCAGCCCTAGCGGGGCCGCATCGCAGTATTTT
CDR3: CASSPSGAASQYF

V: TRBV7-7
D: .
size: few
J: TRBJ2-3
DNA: TGTGCCAGCAGCCGTTTACCGGCCCCCCTTCGGGATACGCAGTATTTT
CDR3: CASSRLPAPLRDTQYF

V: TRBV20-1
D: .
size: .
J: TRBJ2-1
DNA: TGCAGTGCTAGACTTACTTCTCGGCAGTTCTTC
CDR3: CSARLTSRQFF

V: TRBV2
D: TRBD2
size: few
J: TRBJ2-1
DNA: TGTGCCAGCATTAGCGGGAGCCATGAGCAGTTCTTC
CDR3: CASISGSHEQFF

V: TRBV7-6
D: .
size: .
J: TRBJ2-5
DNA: TGTGCCAGCAGCTTAGCCGGGACACCTCTTTTGGCCCAGTACTTC
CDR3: CASSLAGTPLLAQYF

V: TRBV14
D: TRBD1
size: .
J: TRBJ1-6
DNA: TGTGCCAGCAGCAGAGGGGGCGAGAATTCACCCCTCCACTTT
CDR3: CASSRGGENSPLHF

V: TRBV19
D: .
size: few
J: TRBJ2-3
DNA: TGTGCCAGTAGTATCGAGGGACAAGCAGATACGCAGTATTTT
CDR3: CASSIEGQADTQYF

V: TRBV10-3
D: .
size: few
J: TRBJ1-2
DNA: TGTGCCATCAGTGAGTCGGGCAGGAGGGGCTACACCTTC
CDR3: CAISESGRRGYTF

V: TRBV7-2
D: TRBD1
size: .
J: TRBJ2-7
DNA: TGTGCCAGCAGCTTACAGGGGGCTATCAGCTCCTACGAGCAGTACTTC
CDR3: CASSLQGAISSYEQYF

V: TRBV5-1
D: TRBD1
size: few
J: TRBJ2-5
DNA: TGCGCCAGCCTGGGACAGAGAGAGACCCAGTACTTC
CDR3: CASLGQRETQYF

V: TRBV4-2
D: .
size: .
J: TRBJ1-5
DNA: TGTGCCAGCAGTCGATTGGTGGGCGAGGGCAATCAGCCCCAGCATTTT
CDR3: CASSRLVGEGNQPQHF

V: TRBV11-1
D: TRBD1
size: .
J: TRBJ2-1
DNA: TGTGCCAGCAGCAAAAACAGGGGGCAAGACAATGAGCAGTTCTTC
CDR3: CASSKNRGQDNEQFF

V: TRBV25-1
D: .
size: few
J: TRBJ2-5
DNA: TGTGCCAGCAGTGATAGACAGGGAGGCCAAGAGACCCAGTACTTC
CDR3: CASSDRQGGQETQYF

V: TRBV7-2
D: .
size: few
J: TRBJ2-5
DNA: TGTGCCAGCAGCTTAGTGAGTGTGAGGGTTGGTCAAGAGACCCAGTACTTC
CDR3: CASSLVSVRVGQETQYF

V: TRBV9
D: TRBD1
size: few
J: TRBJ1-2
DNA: TGTGCCAGCAGCGCGGACAGGGGATCAGGTGGCTACACCTTC
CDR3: CASSADRGSGGYTF

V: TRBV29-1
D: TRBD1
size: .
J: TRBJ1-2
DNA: TGCAGCGGCCGGGGACAGTCGAATGGCTACACCTTC
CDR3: CSGRGQSNGYTF

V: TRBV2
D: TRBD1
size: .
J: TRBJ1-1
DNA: TGTGCCAGCAGTGAAGCGAGGACAGGGGAAGCTTTCTTT
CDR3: CASSEARTGEAFF

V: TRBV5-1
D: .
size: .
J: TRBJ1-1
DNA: TGCGCCAGCAGCAGAGGGCCCGAAACTTCTCCCAACCCTGAAGCTTTCTTT
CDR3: CASSRGPETSPNPEAFF